The 13 T cell receptor beta chains reported below all come from one sample, sequenced in a study of tumor-infiltrating lymphocytes in primary liver carcinoma. A constant-region primer primed TCR beta cDNA synthesis from about 490 ng of total RNA. ARM-PCR was slightly modified, and three nested multiplex PCR rounds with it gave rise to the TCR beta libraries. It was with TRBV1-TRBV30 forward primers and a C-beta reverse primer that the first two PCR rounds were run, at approximately 9 cycles each. Via MiXCR, TCRdb re-called the multiplex PCR reads, giving one row per CDR3 protein. The sample holds 80,000 or so distinct CDR3 sequences, 70% to 80% seen once. Scientists recovered RNA and DNA together from roughly 20-30 mg of unsorted bulk tissue. The sequenced sample was liver tumor tissue from sampling region 4. Subset in this sample: tumor region T4, right-lateral pole. The receptors derive from a woman aged 60-75 years with primary liver carcinoma and hepatitis B virus infection.

Concerning this clonotype itself: A read error may be the cause here, since a much bigger clone is one base away. The V call is TRBV28, the J call TRBJ2-2; 10 nucleotides line up with TRBD2. The CDR3 runs to 16 residues. CDR1 and CDR2 from the germline V gene are MDHEN and SYDVKM. CDR3 nucleotide sequence: TGTACCAGCAACCCCGGGACTAGCGACTTTTATGGGGAGCTGTTTTTT. This encodes CTSNPGTSDFYGELFF.

J is TRBJ1-2 and V is TRBV5-1, with 10 bases that match TRBD1. The CDR3 consists of 14 residues. The V gene end was trimmed by 3 bases and the J gene end by 6 bases; junction bases not matched to a gene: 5. CDR1 is SGHRS and CDR2 is YFSETQ in the germline V gene. Written as DNA, the CDR3 is TGCGCCAGCAGCTGGGCCGGGACAGGGGATGGCTACACCTTC. As protein: CASSWAGTGDGYTF. The full variable domain, rest sourced from reference TRBV5-1 and TRBJ1-2, is KAGVTQTPRYLIKTRGQQVTLSCSPISGHRSVSWYQQTPGQGLQFLFEYFSETQRNKGNFPGRFSGRQFSNSRSEMNVSTLELGDSALYLCASSWAGTGDGYTFGSGTRLTVV.

Worth noting for this clonotype: The junction and the germline gene differ at one end; a read error may be behind it. The chain couples TRBV19 to TRBJ1-1; weak D call: TRBD1 (6 bases). This CDR3 has 17 residues. Germline-derived CDR1 and CDR2 are LNHDA and SQIVND (reference sequence). CDR3 region: CASMGRTGMQGRTEALF. CDR3 coding DNA: TGTGCCAGTATGGGCCGCACGGGGATGCAGGGGAGGACTGAAGCTCTCTTT.

About this clonotype: A read error may explain this, as a much larger clone is one base away. Since the CDR3 does not end with the conserved phenylalanine or tryptophan, this likely comes from a read error. This chain links TRBV7-3 with TRBJ2-2; the D call may be TRBD1 or TRBD2 (7 bases each). V was clipped by 5 bases and J by 1 base, with 14 bases between them. The CDR3 consists of 16 residues. Germline values: CDR1 SGHTA, CDR2 FQGTGA. The CDR3 loop reads CASSPQGGENTGELFS. The DNA for the CDR3 is TGTGCCAGCAGCCCCCAGGGGGGGGAGAACACCGGGGAGCTGTTTTCT.

Only one count was recorded for this clonotype. Germline is not matched at one junction end, which may reflect a read error. The chain joins TRBV6-2 or TRBV6-3 to TRBJ2-2; D perhaps matches TRBD1 (6 bases). The germline V gene has CDR1 MNHEY and CDR2 SVGEGT. The CDR3 has 15 amino acids. CDR3 nucleotide sequence: TGTTCCAGCAGGAGGACAGTCGCGAACACCGGGAAGCTGTTTTTT. As protein: CSSRRTVANTGKLFF.

The gene calls are TRBV11-2 and TRBJ2-1; tentatively, D is TRBD2 (5 bases). CDR3 length equals 16 residues. Germline V gene data show CDR1 as SGHAT and CDR2 as FQNNGV. The V end was cut by 9 bases, the J end by 6 bases, with 24 bases between. Written as DNA, the CDR3 is TGTGCCAGAAGCCGACTAAACCCCAAGGTTGTCAATGAGCAGTTCTTC. It encodes CARSRLNPKVVNEQFF.

This chain connects TRBV6-1 to TRBJ1-6; 8 bases map to TRBD1. CDR1 and CDR2 from the germline V gene are MNHNS and SASEGT. CDR3 length: 14 residues. V dropped 8 bases and J dropped 9; count of bases not matched to a gene: 9. CDR3 sequence (DNA): TGTGCCAGCGGAAGGGACAGGAATATTTCACCCCTCCACTTT. Translation gives CASGRDRNISPLHF.

This clonotype occurred once. This chain uses TRBV6-5 with TRBJ2-3; D tentatively fits TRBD1 or TRBD2 (5 bases each). The CDR3 runs to 15 residues. The germline V gene has CDR1 MNHEY and CDR2 SVGAGI. This chain's CDR3 is CGSRRDETFTDTQYF. DNA for the CDR3: TGTGGGAGCAGACGGGACGAAACTTTCACAGATACGCAGTATTTT.

Of note for this clonotype: This may be a read error: a much more frequent sequence differs by one nucleotide. This chain's CDR3 is CASSSRLAEPYNERFF. DNA for the CDR3: TGTGCCAGCAGTTCCAGACTAGCGGAGCCCTACAATGAGCGGTTCTTC. This rearrangement joins TRBV2 to TRBJ2-1; 9 bases match TRBD2. The CDR3 covers 16 residues. Germline V lookup: CDR1 SNHLY, CDR2 FYNNEI. The full variable domain, in which reference TRBV2 and TRBJ2-1 provide the parts outside the CDR3, is EPEVTQTPSHQVTQMGQEVILRCVPISNHLYFYWYRQILGQKVEFLVSFYNNEISEKSEIFDDQFSVERPDGSNFTLKIRSTKLEDSAMYFCASSSRLAEPYNERFFGPGTRLTVL.

Details on this clonotype: As the CDR3 is not closed by the conserved phenylalanine or tryptophan, this likely results from a read error. The chain joins TRBV30 to TRBJ1-1, with a possible D match to TRBD1 (6 bases). Per the germline V gene, CDR1 is GTSNPN and CDR2 is SVGIG (reference sequence). This CDR3 has 12 amino acids. V lost 1 base and J lost 6, with 9 bases in between. The CDR3 coding sequence is TGTGCCTGGAGTGGGGGGCCAGCTGAAGCTTTCGTT. Translated: CAWSGGPAEAFV.

Details on this clonotype: The germline gene is not matched at one end of the junction; a read error may be the cause. This chain connects TRBV12-3 or TRBV12-4 to TRBJ2-3; maybe TRBD1 (5 bases). The CDR3 contains 15 residues. Here the CDR3 DNA reads TGTGCCAGCAGTTTCGGGCAGGAGCACACAGGTACGCAGTATTTT. Its protein is CASSFGQEHTGTQYF.

In this sample, this clonotype turned up many times. The chain has TRBV10-3 and TRBJ2-6, with unresolved D. The germline V gene encodes CDR1 ENHRY and CDR2 SYGVKD. Trimming removed 0 bases at V and 1 base at J, with 4 bases between. The CDR3 totals 15 residues. The CDR3 region has the DNA TGTGCCATCAGTGAGTCGTGGTCTGGGGCCAACGTCCTGACTTTC. Its protein product is CAISESWSGANVLTF.

This clonotype was observed a few times. The chain carries TRBV28 and TRBJ1-1; 7 nucleotides line up with TRBD1. CDR3 length: 15 amino acids. The trim removed 6 bases at V and 2 bases at J, leaving 9 bases unmatched. Germline V lookup: CDR1 MDHEN, CDR2 SYDVKM. CDR3 nucleotides: TGTGCCAGCAGCCGCACGGGGACAGTTAACACTGAAGCTTTCTTT. Protein sequence: CASSRTGTVNTEAFF.